The 6 T cell receptor beta chains listed next were all sequenced from one sample in a study of blood T cells in healthy people across ages. Using a J-beta primer mix together with a sample-barcoded 5' primer, a second PCR was run for 7 to 11 cycles. TCRdb analysed the 5' RACE reads with MiXCR anew, one entry per CDR3 protein. This sample has fewer than 900,000 distinct CDR3 sequences; 43% occur once, and the top ten carry approximately 22%. Material for sequencing was blood. The receptors here all came from a woman between 55 and 75 years old in good health.

This clonotype was picked up a small number of times. This chain joins TRBV7-3 and TRBJ2-5; 9 bases fit TRBD1. Looked up from germline, CDR1 is SGHTA and CDR2 is FQGTGA. Losses at the gene ends were 5 bases for V and 11 bases for J; bases not matched to a gene: 12. This CDR3 has 14 amino acids. The CDR3 bases are TGTGCCAGCAGCCCAGACAGGGGGAACAATGAGCAGTACTTC. Protein sequence: CASSPDRGNNEQYF.

The chain recombines TRBV19 with TRBJ1-4; D may be TRBD1 (5 bases). V gave up 6 bases and J gave up 8 bases, with 22 bases separating them. Germline-derived CDR1 and CDR2 are LNHDA and SQIVND (reference sequence). This CDR3 comprises 16 residues. CDR3 coding DNA: TGTGCCAGTAGCCAATACGGGACCCTTTCTTACGAAAAACTGTTTTTT. It specifies CASSQYGTLSYEKLFF.

V is TRBV25-1 and J is TRBJ2-1; D is possibly TRBD1 (5 bases). With 1 base removed from V and 4 bases from J, the gap between germline ends came to 14 bases. The germline gives CDR1 MGHDK, CDR2 SYGVNS. This CDR3 is 16 amino acids long. This chain's CDR3 is CASSESGAGPYNEQFF. In nucleotides, the CDR3 is TGTGCCAGCAGTGAATCTGGGGCAGGGCCGTACAATGAGCAGTTCTTC.

This rearrangement joins TRBV19 to TRBJ1-1; maybe TRBD1 (5 bases). V lost 5 bases, J lost 4 bases, and 17 bases lay in between. Per germline, CDR1 LNHDA and CDR2 SQIVND (reference sequence). The length of the CDR3 is 15 residues. The CDR3, as DNA: TGTGCCAGTAGTCCGGGACCAGGCTCGGGCACTGAAGCTTTCTTT. Its translation: CASSPGPGSGTEAFF. Drawing the rest from reference TRBV19 and TRBJ1-1, the complete variable domain is DGGITQSPKYLFRKEGQNVTLSCEQNLNHDAMYWYRQDPGQGLRLIYYSQIVNDFQKGDIAEGYSVSREKKESFPLTVTSAQKNPTAFYLCASSPGPGSGTEAFFGQGTRLTVV.

The gene calls are TRBV9 and TRBJ1-2; TRBD1 is a possible D gene (6 bases). V lost 2 bases, J lost 4 bases, and 18 bases lay in between. The germline V gene encodes CDR1 SGDLS and CDR2 YYNGEE. This CDR3 is built from 16 residues. In DNA, the CDR3 is TGTGCCAGCAGCGTGGAGGCAGGGGTCTCCCTCTATGGCTACACCTTC. This gives the protein CASSVEAGVSLYGYTF. The whole variable domain, remainder taken from reference TRBV9 and TRBJ1-2, is DSGVTQTPKHLITATGQRVTLRCSPRSGDLSVYWYQQSLDQGLQFLIQYYNGEERAKGNILERFSAQQFPDLHSELNLSSLELGDSALYFCASSVEAGVSLYGYTFGSGTRLTVV.

This clonotype showed up just a few times. The rearrangement links TRBV12-3 or TRBV12-4 to TRBJ2-3; D not resolved. With 5 bases removed from V and 1 base from J, the gap between germline ends came to 13 bases. The CDR3 consists of 15 residues. This chain's CDR3 is CASSLGFWGTDTQYF. The CDR3 coding sequence is TGTGCCAGCAGTCTAGGGTTCTGGGGCACAGATACGCAGTATTTT.